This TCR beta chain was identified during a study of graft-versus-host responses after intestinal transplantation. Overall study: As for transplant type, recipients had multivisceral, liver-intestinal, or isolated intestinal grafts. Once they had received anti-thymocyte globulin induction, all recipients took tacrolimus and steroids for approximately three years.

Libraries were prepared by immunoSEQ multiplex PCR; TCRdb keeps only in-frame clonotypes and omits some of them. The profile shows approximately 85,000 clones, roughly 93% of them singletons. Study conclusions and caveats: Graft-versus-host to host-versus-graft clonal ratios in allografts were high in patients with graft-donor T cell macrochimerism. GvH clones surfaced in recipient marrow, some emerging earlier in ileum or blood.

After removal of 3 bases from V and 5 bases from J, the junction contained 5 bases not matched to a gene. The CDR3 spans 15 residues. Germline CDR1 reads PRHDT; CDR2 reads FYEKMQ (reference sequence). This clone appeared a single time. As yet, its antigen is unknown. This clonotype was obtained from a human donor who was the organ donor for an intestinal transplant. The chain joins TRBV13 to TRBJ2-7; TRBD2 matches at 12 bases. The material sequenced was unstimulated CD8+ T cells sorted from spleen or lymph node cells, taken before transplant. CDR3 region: CASSFLAGGPDEQYF. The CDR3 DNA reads TGTGCCAGCAGCTTCCTAGCGGGAGGGCCGGACGAGCAGTACTTC.